This section outlines one T cell receptor beta chain sequence together with its context. The sample originates from a study of control samples from healthy donors and cancer patients. Libraries were prepared by immunoSEQ multiplex PCR; TCRdb keeps only in-frame clonotypes and omits some of them. The sample includes around 92,000 clones, about four fifths of them seen just once. This CDR3 has 16 residues. Germline-derived CDR1 and CDR2 are SGHNT and YENEEA. V was clipped by 0 bases and J by 3 bases; unmatched bases: 1. This clonotype was obtained from a man aged 55 to 70 in good health. V usage is TRBV11-3 and J usage is TRBJ2-2; 10 nucleotides line up with TRBD2. Sequenced: blood. The CDR3 DNA reads TGTGCCAGCAGCTTAGAGCTAGCGGGAGACACCGGGGAGCTGTTTTTT. Translating it yields CASSLELAGDTGELFF.